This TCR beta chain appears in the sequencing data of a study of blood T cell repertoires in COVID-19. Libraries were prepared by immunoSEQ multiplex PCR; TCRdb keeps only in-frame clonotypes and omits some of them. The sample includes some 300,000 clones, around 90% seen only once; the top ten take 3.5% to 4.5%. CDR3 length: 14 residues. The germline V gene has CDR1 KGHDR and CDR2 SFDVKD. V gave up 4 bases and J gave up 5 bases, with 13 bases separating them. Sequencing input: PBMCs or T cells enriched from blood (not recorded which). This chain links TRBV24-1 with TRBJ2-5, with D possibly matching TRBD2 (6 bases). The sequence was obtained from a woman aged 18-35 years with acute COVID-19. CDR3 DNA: TGTGCCACCAGTGACTTGGAGGGCCAGGAGACCCAGTACTTC. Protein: CATSDLEGQETQYF.